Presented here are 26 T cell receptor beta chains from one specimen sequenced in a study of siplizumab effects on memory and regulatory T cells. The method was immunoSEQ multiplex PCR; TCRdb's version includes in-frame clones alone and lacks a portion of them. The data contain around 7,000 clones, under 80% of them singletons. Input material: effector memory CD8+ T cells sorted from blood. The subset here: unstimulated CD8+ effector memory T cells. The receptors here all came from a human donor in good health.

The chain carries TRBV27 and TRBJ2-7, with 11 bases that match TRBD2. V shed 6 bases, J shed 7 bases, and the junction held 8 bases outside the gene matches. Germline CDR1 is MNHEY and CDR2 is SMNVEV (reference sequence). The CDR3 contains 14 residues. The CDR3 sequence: CASSQLAGVGEQYF. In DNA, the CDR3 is TGTGCCAGCAGCCAACTAGCGGGAGTGGGTGAGCAGTACTTC.

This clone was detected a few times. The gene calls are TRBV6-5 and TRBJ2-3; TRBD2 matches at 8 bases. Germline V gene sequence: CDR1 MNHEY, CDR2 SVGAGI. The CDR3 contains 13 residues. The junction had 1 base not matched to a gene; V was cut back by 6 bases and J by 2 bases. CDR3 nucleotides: TGTGCCAGCAGAGGACTAGCCACAGATACGCAGTATTTT. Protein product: CASRGLATDTQYF.

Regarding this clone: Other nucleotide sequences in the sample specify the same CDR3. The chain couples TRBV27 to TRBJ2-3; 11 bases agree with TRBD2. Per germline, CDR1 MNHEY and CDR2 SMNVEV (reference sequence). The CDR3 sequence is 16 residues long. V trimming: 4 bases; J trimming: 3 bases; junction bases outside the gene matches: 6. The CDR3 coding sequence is TGTGCCAGCAGTTCTCGTTTAGCGGGGGGGACAGATACGCAGTATTTT. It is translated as CASSSRLAGGTDTQYF.

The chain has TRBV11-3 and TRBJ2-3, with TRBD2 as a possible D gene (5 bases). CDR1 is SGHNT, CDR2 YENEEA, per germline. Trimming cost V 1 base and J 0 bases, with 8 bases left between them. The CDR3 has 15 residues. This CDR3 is CASSLAGGSTDTQYF. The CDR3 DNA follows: TGTGCCAGCAGCTTAGCTGGAGGTAGCACAGATACGCAGTATTTT.

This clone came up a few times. CDR3 protein: CAWTLGGAAEAFF. CDR3 sequence (DNA): TGTGCCTGGACCCTAGGGGGGGCTGCTGAAGCTTTCTTT. The chain links TRBV30 to TRBJ1-1, with D tentatively TRBD1 (6 bases). Trimming pared 4 bases from V and 6 bases from J, leaving 15 bases between. CDR1 is GTSNPN, CDR2 SVGIG, per germline (reference sequence). The CDR3 loop spans 13 amino acids.

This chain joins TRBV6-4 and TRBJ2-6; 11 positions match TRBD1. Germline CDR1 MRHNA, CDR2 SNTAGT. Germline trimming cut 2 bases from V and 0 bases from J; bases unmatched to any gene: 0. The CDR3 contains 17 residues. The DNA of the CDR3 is TGTGCCAGCAGTGACGGGACAGGGGGCTCTGGGGCCAACGTCCTGACTTTC. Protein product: CASSDGTGGSGANVLTF.

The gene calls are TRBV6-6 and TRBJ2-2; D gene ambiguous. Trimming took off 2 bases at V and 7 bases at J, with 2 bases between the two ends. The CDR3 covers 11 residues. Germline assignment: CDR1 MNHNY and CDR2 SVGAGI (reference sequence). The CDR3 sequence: CASSYLGELFF. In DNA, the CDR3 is TGTGCCAGCAGTTACCTCGGGGAGCTGTTTTTT.

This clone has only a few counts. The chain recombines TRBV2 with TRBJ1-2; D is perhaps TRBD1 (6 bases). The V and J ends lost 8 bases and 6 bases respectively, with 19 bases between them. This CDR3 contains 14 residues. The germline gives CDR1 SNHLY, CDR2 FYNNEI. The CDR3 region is CASWGQGRRDGYTF. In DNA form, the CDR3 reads TGTGCCAGCTGGGGGCAAGGTCGAAGGGATGGCTACACCTTC.

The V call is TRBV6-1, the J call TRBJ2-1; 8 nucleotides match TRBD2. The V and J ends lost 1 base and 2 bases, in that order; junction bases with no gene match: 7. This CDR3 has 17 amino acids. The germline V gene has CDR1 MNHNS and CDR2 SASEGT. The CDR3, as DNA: TGTGCCAGCAGTGAAGGTAAAGCAGCGGGAGCCTACAATGAGCAGTTCTTC. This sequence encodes CASSEGKAAGAYNEQFF.

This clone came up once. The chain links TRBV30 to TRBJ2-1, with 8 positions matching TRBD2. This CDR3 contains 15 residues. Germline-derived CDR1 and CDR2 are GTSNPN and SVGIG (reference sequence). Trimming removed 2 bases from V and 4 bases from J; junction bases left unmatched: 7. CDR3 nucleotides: TGTGCCTGGAGTCCCGAGCGGGAGAGGTACAATGAGCAGTTCTTC. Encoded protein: CAWSPERERYNEQFF.

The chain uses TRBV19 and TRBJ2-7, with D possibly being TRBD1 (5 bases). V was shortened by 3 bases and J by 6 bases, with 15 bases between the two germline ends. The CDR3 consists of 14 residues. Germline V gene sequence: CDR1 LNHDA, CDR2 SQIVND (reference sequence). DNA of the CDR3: TGTGCCAGTAGTATCATGGGTCAGGGAAGCGAGCAGTACTTC. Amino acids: CASSIMGQGSEQYF.

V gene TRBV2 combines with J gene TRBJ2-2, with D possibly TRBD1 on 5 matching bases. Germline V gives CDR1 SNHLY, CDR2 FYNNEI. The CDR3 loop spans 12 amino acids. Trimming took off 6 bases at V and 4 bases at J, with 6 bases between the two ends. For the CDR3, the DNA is TGTGCCAGCAGGGGGCCCACCGGGGAGCTGTTTTTT. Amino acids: CASRGPTGELFF.

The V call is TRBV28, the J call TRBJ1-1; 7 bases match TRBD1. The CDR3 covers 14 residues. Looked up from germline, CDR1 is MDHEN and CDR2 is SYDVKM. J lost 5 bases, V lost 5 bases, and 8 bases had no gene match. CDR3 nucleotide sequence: TGTGCCAGCAGTCCGACAGGGTTTAGGACTGAAGCTTTCTTT. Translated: CASSPTGFRTEAFF.

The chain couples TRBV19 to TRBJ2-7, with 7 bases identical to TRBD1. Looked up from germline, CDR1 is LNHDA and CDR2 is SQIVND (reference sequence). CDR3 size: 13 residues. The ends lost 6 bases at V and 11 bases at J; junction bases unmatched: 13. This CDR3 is CASSPGQATPKYF. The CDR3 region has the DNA TGTGCCAGTAGCCCTGGACAGGCGACACCCAAGTACTTC.

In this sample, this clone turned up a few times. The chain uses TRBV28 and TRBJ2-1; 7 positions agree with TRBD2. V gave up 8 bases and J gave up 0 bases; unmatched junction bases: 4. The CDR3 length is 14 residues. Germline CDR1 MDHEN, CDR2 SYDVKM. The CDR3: CASEERDSYNEQFF. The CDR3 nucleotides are TGTGCCAGCGAGGAGCGGGACTCCTACAATGAGCAGTTCTTC.

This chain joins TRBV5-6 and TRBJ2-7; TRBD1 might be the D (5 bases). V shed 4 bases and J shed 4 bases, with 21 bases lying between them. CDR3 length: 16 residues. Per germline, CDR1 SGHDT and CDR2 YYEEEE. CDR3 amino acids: CASSPRSQDTQYEQYF. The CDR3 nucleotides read TGTGCCAGCAGCCCCCGGTCTCAGGACACCCAGTACGAGCAGTACTTC.

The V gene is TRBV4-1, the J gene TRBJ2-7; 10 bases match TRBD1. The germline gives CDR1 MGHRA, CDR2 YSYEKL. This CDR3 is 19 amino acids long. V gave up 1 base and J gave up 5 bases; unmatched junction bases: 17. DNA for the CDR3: TGCGCCAGCAGCCAAGCCCCAAGACCCTCGGGACAGGGGCGCCACGAGCAGTACTTC. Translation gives CASSQAPRPSGQGRHEQYF.

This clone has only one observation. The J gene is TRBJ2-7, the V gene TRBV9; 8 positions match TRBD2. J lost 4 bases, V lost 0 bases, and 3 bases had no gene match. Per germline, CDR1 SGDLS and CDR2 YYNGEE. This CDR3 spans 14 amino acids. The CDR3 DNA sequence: TGTGCCAGCAGCGTAGCGGGACTAGGGTACGAGCAGTACTTC. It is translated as CASSVAGLGYEQYF. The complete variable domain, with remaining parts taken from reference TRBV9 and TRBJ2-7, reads DSGVTQTPKHLITATGQRVTLRCSPRSGDLSVYWYQQSLDQGLQFLIQYYNGEERAKGNILERFSAQQFPDLHSELNLSSLELGDSALYFCASSVAGLGYEQYFGPGTRLTVT.

Here the CDR3 DNA reads TGTGCCAGCAGGCCGGGACAGAATTATCAGCCCCAGCATTTT. Its protein product is CASRPGQNYQPQHF. The V and J genes are TRBV28 and TRBJ1-5; 7 bases agree with TRBD1. Trimming removed 6 bases from V and 5 bases from J; junction bases left unmatched: 7. CDR1 and CDR2 from the germline V gene are MDHEN and SYDVKM. CDR3 size: 14 residues.

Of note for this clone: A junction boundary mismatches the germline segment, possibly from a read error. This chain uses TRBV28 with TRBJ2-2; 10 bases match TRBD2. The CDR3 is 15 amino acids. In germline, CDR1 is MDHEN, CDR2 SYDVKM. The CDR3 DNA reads TGTGCCAGCATTTTAGCGGGAGGGAACACCGGGGAGCTGTTTTTT. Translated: CASILAGGNTGELFF.

The CDR3 reads CASSELAGSTGELFF. CDR3 nucleotide sequence: TGTGCCAGCAGTGAGCTAGCGGGAAGTACCGGGGAGCTGTTTTTT. The rearrangement links TRBV6-1 to TRBJ2-2, with 9 nucleotides matching TRBD2. CDR3 length: 15 residues. With 3 bases clipped from V and 5 bases from J, the junction kept 4 bases outside the gene matches. CDR1 MNHNS and CDR2 SASEGT come from the germline V gene.

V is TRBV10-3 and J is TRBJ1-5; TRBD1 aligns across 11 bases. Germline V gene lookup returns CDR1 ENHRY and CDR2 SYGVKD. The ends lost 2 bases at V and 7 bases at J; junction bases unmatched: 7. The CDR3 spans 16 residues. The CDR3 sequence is CAISEQGTGGWQPQHF. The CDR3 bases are TGTGCCATCAGTGAGCAGGGGACAGGGGGATGGCAGCCCCAGCATTTT.

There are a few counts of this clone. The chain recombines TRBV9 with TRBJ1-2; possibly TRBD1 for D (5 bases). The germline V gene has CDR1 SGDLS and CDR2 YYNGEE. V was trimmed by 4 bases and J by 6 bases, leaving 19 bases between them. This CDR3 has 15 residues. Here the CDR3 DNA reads TGTGCCAGCAGCCCCTCCCCTGCCAGGGAAGATGGCTACACCTTC. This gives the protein CASSPSPAREDGYTF.

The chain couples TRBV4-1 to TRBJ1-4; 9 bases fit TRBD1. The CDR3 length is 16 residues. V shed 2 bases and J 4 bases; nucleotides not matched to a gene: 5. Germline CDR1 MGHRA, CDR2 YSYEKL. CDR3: CASSQPPGQGNEKLFF. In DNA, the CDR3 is TGCGCCAGCAGCCAACCACCGGGACAGGGTAATGAAAAACTGTTTTTT.

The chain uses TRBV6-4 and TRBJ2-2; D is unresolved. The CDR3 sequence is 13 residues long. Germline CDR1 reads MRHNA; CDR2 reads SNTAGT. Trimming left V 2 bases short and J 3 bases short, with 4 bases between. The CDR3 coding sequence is TGTGCCAGCAGTGACAGGGACACCGGGGAGCTGTTTTTT. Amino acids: CASSDRDTGELFF.

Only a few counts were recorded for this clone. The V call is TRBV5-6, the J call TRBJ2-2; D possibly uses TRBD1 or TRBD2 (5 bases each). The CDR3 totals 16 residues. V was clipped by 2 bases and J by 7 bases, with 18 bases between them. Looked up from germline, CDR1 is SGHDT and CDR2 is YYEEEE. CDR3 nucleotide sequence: TGTGCCAGCAGCTTCTTTTTGAGGGGAACGGGCGGGGAGCTGTTTTTT. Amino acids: CASSFFLRGTGGELFF.